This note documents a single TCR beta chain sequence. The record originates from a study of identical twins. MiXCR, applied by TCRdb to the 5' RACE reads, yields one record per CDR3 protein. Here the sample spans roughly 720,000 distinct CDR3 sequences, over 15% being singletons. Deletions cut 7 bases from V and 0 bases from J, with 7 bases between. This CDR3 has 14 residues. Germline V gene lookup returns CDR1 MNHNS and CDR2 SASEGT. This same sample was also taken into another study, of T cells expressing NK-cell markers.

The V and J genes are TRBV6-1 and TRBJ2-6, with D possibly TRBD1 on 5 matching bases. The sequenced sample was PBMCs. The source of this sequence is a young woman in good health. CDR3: CASNRNSGANVLTF. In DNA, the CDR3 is TGTGCCAGCAACAGGAACTCTGGGGCCAACGTCCTGACTTTC.